One sample yielded the 21 T cell receptor beta chains listed below, sequenced in a study of technical replicates of blood from a handful of donors. The repertoire was sequenced with immunoSEQ multiplex PCR; TCRdb's copy has only in-frame clones and lacks some. The table includes roughly 90,000 clones, over 85% detected once. What was sequenced was T cells isolated from PBMCs. The receptors stem from a human donor in good health.

This chain connects TRBV28 to TRBJ1-1, with 9 positions matching TRBD1. The CDR3 length is 15 residues. Germline CDR1 and CDR2: MDHEN and SYDVKM. The trim removed 6 bases at V and 1 base at J, leaving 6 bases unmatched. The CDR3: CASSLGDRENTEAFF. The CDR3 bases are TGTGCCAGCAGCCTTGGGGACAGGGAGAACACTGAAGCTTTCTTT.

V is TRBV19 and J is TRBJ1-4; a possible D gene is TRBD1 (5 bases). Trimming left V 6 bases short and J 5 bases short, with 13 bases between. Germline loops: CDR1 LNHDA, CDR2 SQIVND (reference sequence). The CDR3 runs 14 residues. This CDR3 is CASSWTGGNEKLFF. DNA for the CDR3: TGTGCCAGTAGCTGGACCGGGGGGAATGAAAAACTGTTTTTT. The whole variable domain, filled in from reference TRBV19 and TRBJ1-4, reads DGGITQSPKYLFRKEGQNVTLSCEQNLNHDAMYWYRQDPGQGLRLIYYSQIVNDFQKGDIAEGYSVSREKKESFPLTVTSAQKNPTAFYLCASSWTGGNEKLFFGSGTQLSVL.

As DNA, the CDR3 is TGCGCCAGCAGCTCTGAGGGACTAGCGGGAGTTGGTGAGCAGTTCTTC. Translating gives CASSSEGLAGVGEQFF. The chain is built from TRBV4-1 and TRBJ2-1, with 14 bases aligning to TRBD2. The CDR3 extends over 16 amino acids. The ends lost 5 bases at V and 9 bases at J; junction bases unmatched: 9. From germline, CDR1 is MGHRA and CDR2 YSYEKL.

The V call is TRBV7-2, the J call TRBJ1-6; D ambiguous. Germline V gene sequence: CDR1 SGHTA, CDR2 FQGNSA. V dropped 3 bases and J dropped 8 bases, with 5 bases sitting between them. This CDR3 comprises 12 residues. The CDR3 DNA follows: TGTGCCAGCAGCTTCGGGTATTCACCCCTCCACTTT. Translation gives CASSFGYSPLHF.

This chain joins TRBV6-6 and TRBJ1-4; TRBD1 matches at 9 bases. Germline V gene lookup returns CDR1 MNHNY and CDR2 SVGAGI (reference sequence). The trim removed 5 bases at V and 16 bases at J, leaving 11 bases unmatched. The CDR3 length is 13 residues. The CDR3 coding sequence is TGTGCCAGCAGTCGACAGGGGGGCGGAAGGGGGTTTTTT. Protein: CASSRQGGGRGFF.

CDR3 DNA: TGTGCCAGTAAGCCTCGAGCATACAATGAGCAGTTCTTC. Translating it yields CASKPRAYNEQFF. The genes are TRBV19 and TRBJ2-1; D is uncertain. Germline CDR1 reads LNHDA; CDR2 reads SQIVND (reference sequence). Trimming removed 7 bases at V and 4 bases at J, with 11 bases between. The CDR3 contains 13 residues.

This chain uses TRBV9 with TRBJ1-1; 8 bases agree with TRBD1. With V trimmed by 1 base and J by 5 bases, 10 bases remained unmatched. This CDR3 has 16 residues. The germline V gene has CDR1 SGDLS and CDR2 YYNGEE. CDR3: CASSVRPGGRRTEAFF. The CDR3, as DNA: TGTGCCAGCAGCGTAAGGCCAGGGGGCCGGAGAACTGAAGCTTTCTTT.

The rearrangement links TRBV4-1 to TRBJ1-5, with 7 bases aligning to TRBD1. J was trimmed by 6 bases and V by 1 base; bases with no gene match: 3. The germline CDR1 and CDR2 sequences are MGHRA and YSYEKL. This CDR3 has 14 amino acids. The CDR3 coding sequence is TGCGCCAGCAGCCAAGGACAGGGCGGTCAGCCCCAGCATTTT. Amino acids: CASSQGQGGQPQHF.

The chain employs TRBV9 and TRBJ2-7; the D gene is possibly TRBD2 (5 bases). The germline V and J ends were trimmed by 0 bases and 2 bases, with 9 bases remaining between them. Germline CDR1 and CDR2: SGDLS and YYNGEE. The CDR3 is 14 amino acids. In DNA form, the CDR3 reads TGTGCCAGCAGCGTAGGCGGCGGGCCCTACGAGCAGTACTTC. Its translation: CASSVGGGPYEQYF.

The rearrangement uses TRBV15 and TRBJ2-1; the match to TRBD1 covers 8 bases. The CDR3 extends over 19 amino acids. Losses at the gene ends were 3 bases for V and 4 bases for J; bases not matched to a gene: 17. Germline V lookup: CDR1 LNHNV, CDR2 YYDKDF (reference sequence). Here the CDR3 reads CATSSPYNYPGQDYNEQFF. CDR3 DNA: TGTGCCACCAGCAGTCCTTACAACTACCCGGGACAGGATTACAATGAGCAGTTCTTC.

The chain couples TRBV4-1 to TRBJ1-5, with D possibly TRBD1 on 5 matching bases. From germline, CDR1 is MGHRA and CDR2 YSYEKL. V lost 0 bases and J 1 base, leaving 10 bases between the germline ends. This CDR3 is 16 amino acids long. For the CDR3, the DNA is TGCGCCAGCAGCCAAGATTCGGGACTAAGCAATCAGCCCCAGCATTTT. It is translated as CASSQDSGLSNQPQHF.

V gene TRBV6-5 combines with J gene TRBJ2-2; the D gene is possibly TRBD2 (6 bases). This CDR3 is built from 15 residues. Germline assignment: CDR1 MNHEY and CDR2 SVGAGI. V was clipped by 6 bases and J by 3 bases, with 14 bases between them. The CDR3 coding sequence is TGTGCCAGCAGACTGGGGCGGGGCGACACCGGGGAGCTGTTTTTT. Amino acid sequence: CASRLGRGDTGELFF.

The V call is TRBV9, the J call TRBJ2-1; 7 positions match TRBD2. This CDR3 spans 16 amino acids. V shed 4 bases and J 6 bases; nucleotides not matched to a gene: 13. The germline gives CDR1 SGDLS, CDR2 YYNGEE. The CDR3 nucleotides read TGTGCCAGCAGCAAACTCAGCGGGATTAGCATCAATGAGCAGTTCTTC. It specifies CASSKLSGISINEQFF.

V and J are TRBV13 and TRBJ2-3, with 9 positions matching TRBD1. CDR3 length: 15 amino acids. V shed 5 bases and J 2 bases; nucleotides not matched to a gene: 5. Germline loops: CDR1 PRHDT, CDR2 FYEKMQ (reference sequence). CDR3 residues: CASSPGTGSTDTQYF. The CDR3 DNA reads as TGTGCCAGCAGCCCAGGGACAGGGTCCACAGATACGCAGTATTTT.

The chain joins TRBV28 to TRBJ1-3, with TRBD1 matching 9 bases. The CDR3 runs 19 residues. Germline V gives CDR1 MDHEN, CDR2 SYDVKM. The V gene end was trimmed by 2 bases and the J gene end by 2 bases; junction bases not matched to a gene: 13. CDR3 bases: TGTGCCAGCAGTTTACCGGGACAGGGACCCATTTCCCCTGGAAACACCATATATTTT. As protein: CASSLPGQGPISPGNTIYF.

The V call is TRBV28, the J call TRBJ2-7; D ambiguous. The CDR3 is 10 amino acids. CDR1 and CDR2 from the germline V gene are MDHEN and SYDVKM. With 7 bases removed from V and 3 bases from J, the gap between germline ends came to 4 bases. In DNA form, the CDR3 reads TGTGCCAGCACCAACTACGAGCAGTACTTC. Residues: CASTNYEQYF.

This chain joins TRBV5-1 and TRBJ1-1; 9 positions match TRBD1. With 0 bases clipped from V and 6 bases from J, the junction kept 9 bases outside the gene matches. CDR3 length equals 16 residues. The germline CDR1 and CDR2 sequences are SGHRS and YFSETQ. CDR3 amino acids: CASSLDLLGQGAEAFF. The CDR3 DNA reads TGCGCCAGCAGCTTGGACTTATTGGGACAGGGCGCTGAAGCTTTCTTT.

V gene TRBV7-9 combines with J gene TRBJ2-5, with TRBD1 matching over 8 bases. V dropped 4 bases and J dropped 6; count of bases not matched to a gene: 10. This CDR3 is 15 amino acids long. CDR1 is SEHNR, CDR2 FQNEAQ, per germline (reference sequence). CDR3 amino acids: CASSSDLDRVQTQYF. The CDR3, as DNA: TGTGCCAGCAGCTCAGACCTGGACAGGGTACAGACCCAGTACTTC. The full variable domain, with the rest looked up from reference TRBV7-9 and TRBJ2-5, is DTGVSQNPRHKITKRGQNVTFRCDPISEHNRLYWYRQTLGQGPEFLTYFQNEAQLEKSRLLSDRFSAERPKGSFSTLEIQRTEQGDSAMYLCASSSDLDRVQTQYFGPGTRLLVL.

V gene TRBV11-2 combines with J gene TRBJ1-1; the match to TRBD1 covers 8 bases. Germline V gene data show CDR1 as SGHAT and CDR2 as FQNNGV. The CDR3 covers 17 residues. Trimming removed 0 bases from V and 1 base from J; junction bases left unmatched: 7. CDR3: CASSLDRTGRQNTEAFF. As DNA, the CDR3 is TGTGCCAGCAGCTTAGATCGGACAGGGAGACAGAACACTGAAGCTTTCTTT.

The rearrangement links TRBV28 to TRBJ1-5; D remains ambiguous. CDR3 length equals 16 residues. Per germline, CDR1 MDHEN and CDR2 SYDVKM. V dropped 4 bases and J dropped 6 bases, with 19 bases sitting between them. DNA for the CDR3: TGTGCCAGCAGTTCTGGAATGATGGGCCTGAGTCAGCCCCAGCATTTT. Protein sequence: CASSSGMMGLSQPQHF.

V and J are TRBV10-3 and TRBJ2-3; unclear D gene. V was shortened by 1 base and J by 6 bases, with 8 bases between the two germline ends. The CDR3 extends over 13 amino acids. Germline V gene sequence: CDR1 ENHRY, CDR2 SYGVKD. CDR3 nucleotide sequence: TGTGCCATCAGTGAGTTACCGGGTGATACGCAGTATTTT. Translated, it gives CAISELPGDTQYF.